Listed here are 2 T cell receptor beta chains from one sample, sequenced in a study of T cell changes during pregnancy in multiple sclerosis. Sequencing used immunoSEQ multiplex PCR; TCRdb keeps in-frame clones, though not all of them. The data hold approximately 90,000 clones, with approximately 91% observed a single time. Sequenced here: peripheral blood, sampled in the first trimester of pregnancy. These receptors were obtained from a female donor with multiple sclerosis, enrolled in a pregnancy study.

This clone was seen a handful of times. V usage is TRBV6-1 and J usage is TRBJ1-3, with TRBD1 matching 10 bases. This CDR3 contains 19 residues. With V trimmed by 4 bases and J by 0 bases, 12 bases remained unmatched. CDR1 and CDR2 (germline): MNHNS, SASEGT. The CDR3, as DNA: TGTGCCAGCAGTGGTGTGCCGGGACAGGGGAATTACTCTGGAAACACCATATATTTT. Protein product: CASSGVPGQGNYSGNTIYF.

This sequence joins TRBV27 and TRBJ1-2, with 7 bases matching TRBD1. J was trimmed by 8 bases and V by 3 bases; bases with no gene match: 9. The CDR3 covers 14 residues. The V gene's germline CDR1 is MNHEY and CDR2 SMNVEV (reference sequence). CDR3 DNA sequence: TGTGCCAGCAGTTTCCAACAGGGGACGGGCGGCTACACCTTC. Translation: CASSFQQGTGGYTF.